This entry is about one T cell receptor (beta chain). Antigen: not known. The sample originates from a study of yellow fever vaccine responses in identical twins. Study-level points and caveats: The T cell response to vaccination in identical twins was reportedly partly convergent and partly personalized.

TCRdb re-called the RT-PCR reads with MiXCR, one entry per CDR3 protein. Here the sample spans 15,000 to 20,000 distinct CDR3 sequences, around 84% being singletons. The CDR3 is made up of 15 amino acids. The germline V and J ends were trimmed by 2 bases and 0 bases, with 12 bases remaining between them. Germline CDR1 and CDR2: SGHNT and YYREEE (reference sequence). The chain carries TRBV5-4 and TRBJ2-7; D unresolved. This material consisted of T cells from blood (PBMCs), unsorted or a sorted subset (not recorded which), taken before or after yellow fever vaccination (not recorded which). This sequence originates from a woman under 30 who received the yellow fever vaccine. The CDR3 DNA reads TGTGCCAGCAGCTTAGACCCCGAAGCCTCCTACGAGCAGTACTTC. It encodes CASSLDPEASYEQYF.